The 26 T cell receptor beta chains below were found in one sample sequenced in a study of radiotherapy plus CTLA-4 blockade in lung cancer. Clones were sequenced by immunoSEQ multiplex PCR, and TCRdb holds only the in-frame ones, with some missing. This table has roughly 85,000 clones, about 87% appearing once. The sample in question was peripheral blood, obtained from a patient treated with radiotherapy plus ipilimumab. The receptors derive from a human donor with non-small cell lung cancer that progressed on radiotherapy plus ipilimumab.

This clone has a single count. This chain joins TRBV2 and TRBJ1-5; perhaps TRBD1 as D (5 bases). The V gene's germline CDR1 is SNHLY and CDR2 FYNNEI. The CDR3 consists of 15 residues. Trimming left V 3 bases short and J 0 bases short, with 9 bases between. The CDR3, as DNA: TGTGCCAGCAGTGAGGGGCCCACTAGCAATCAGCCCCAGCATTTT. Translating it yields CASSEGPTSNQPQHF.

This chain links TRBV5-1 with TRBJ2-5; 9 positions match TRBD2. Matching the DNA end better, TRBJ2-7 makes the J call doubtful. The germline V gene has CDR1 SGHRS and CDR2 YFSETQ. This CDR3 is built from 14 residues. The DNA of the CDR3 is TGCGCCAGCAGGAAGGGGGCGGGAGGGGACGAGCAGTACTTC. Amino acids: CASRKGAGGDEQYF.

The CDR3: CASSRTRLGTDTQYF. The DNA for the CDR3 is TGTGCCAGCAGCCGCACTAGGCTCGGCACAGATACGCAGTATTTT. The chain uses TRBV9 and TRBJ2-3; weak D call: TRBD2 (5 bases). Germline CDR1 and CDR2: SGDLS and YYNGEE. The CDR3 has 15 residues. The V end was cut by 4 bases, the J end by 1 base, with 13 bases between. Looking up the rest from reference TRBV9 and TRBJ2-3 gives the full variable domain: DSGVTQTPKHLITATGQRVTLRCSPRSGDLSVYWYQQSLDQGLQFLIQYYNGEERAKGNILERFSAQQFPDLHSELNLSSLELGDSALYFCASSRTRLGTDTQYFGPGTRLTVL.

V is TRBV19 and J is TRBJ2-1; D unclear. The CDR3 spans 14 residues. V was trimmed by 3 bases and J by 4 bases, leaving 10 bases between them. The germline CDR1 and CDR2 sequences are LNHDA and SQIVND (reference sequence). CDR3 bases: TGTGCCAGTAGTATCGGCAGTTGGTACAATGAGCAGTTCTTC. Its protein is CASSIGSWYNEQFF. The full variable domain, in which reference TRBV19 and TRBJ2-1 provide the parts outside the CDR3, is DGGITQSPKYLFRKEGQNVTLSCEQNLNHDAMYWYRQDPGQGLRLIYYSQIVNDFQKGDIAEGYSVSREKKESFPLTVTSAQKNPTAFYLCASSIGSWYNEQFFGPGTRLTVL.

As to this clone: At the DNA level, this CDR3 is encoded by other sequences in the same sample as well. This chain links TRBV5-1 with TRBJ1-1, with 8 bases identical to TRBD1. The CDR3 spans 12 residues. J gave up 5 bases and V 5 bases, and 2 bases lay outside the gene matches. Germline-derived CDR1 and CDR2 are SGHRS and YFSETQ. The CDR3 DNA reads as TGCGCCAGCAGGGACAGGGATACTGAAGCTTTCTTT. It specifies CASRDRDTEAFF.

Of note for this clone: A far larger clone is one nucleotide away, so this likely arose from a read error. The chain recombines TRBV10-3 with TRBJ1-5; TRBD1 aligns across 7 bases. The length of the CDR3 is 13 residues. Germline V gives CDR1 ENHRY, CDR2 SYGVKD. V shed 5 bases and J 7 bases; nucleotides not matched to a gene: 5. Here the CDR3 reads CAISQGGWQPQHF. CDR3 nucleotides: TGTGCCATCAGTCAGGGGGGTTGGCAGCCCCAGCATTTT.

This clone was counted between two and nine times. The rearrangement links TRBV4-2 to TRBJ2-7; D gene ambiguous. The V end was cut by 0 bases, the J end by 6 bases, with 9 bases between. The CDR3 totals 13 residues. The germline CDR1 and CDR2 sequences are LGHNA and YNFKEQ. As DNA, the CDR3 is TGTGCCAGCAGCCAAGATGGGAAGGGCGAGCAGTACTTC. This sequence encodes CASSQDGKGEQYF.

The rearrangement joins TRBV5-1 to TRBJ2-5; TRBD2 aligns across 11 bases. Germline V gives CDR1 SGHRS, CDR2 YFSETQ. V lost 1 base and J lost 4; bases outside the gene matches: 9. CDR3 length: 17 amino acids. The CDR3 spells CASSLLSGGAVRETQYF. The DNA of the CDR3 is TGCGCCAGCAGCTTGCTTAGCGGGGGGGCCGTTAGAGAGACCCAGTACTTC.

This chain uses TRBV5-1 with TRBJ2-7; D uncertain. This CDR3 region has 16 residues. Germline V gene sequence: CDR1 SGHRS, CDR2 YFSETQ. V was shortened by 0 bases and J by 2 bases, with 15 bases between the two germline ends. The CDR3 sequence: CASSLEAAWVPYEQYF. The DNA of the CDR3 is TGCGCCAGCAGCTTGGAGGCTGCCTGGGTGCCCTACGAGCAGTACTTC.

This chain joins TRBV7-9 and TRBJ1-2; D unresolved. With 2 bases removed from V and 4 bases from J, the gap between germline ends came to 11 bases. In germline, CDR1 is SEHNR, CDR2 FQNEAQ (reference sequence). This CDR3 contains 14 residues. Here the CDR3 DNA reads TGTGCCAGCAGCTTAAATAACCCAAGCTATGGCTACACCTTC. Its protein product is CASSLNNPSYGYTF.

The genes are TRBV15 and TRBJ2-2, with TRBD2 matching over 15 bases. Trimming at V came to 3 bases and at J to 5 bases, leaving 1 base not matched to a gene. This CDR3 is 16 amino acids long. CDR1 and CDR2 (germline): LNHNV, YYDKDF (reference sequence). CDR3 in amino acids: CATSRGLAGGTGELFF. The CDR3 DNA sequence: TGTGCCACCAGCAGGGGACTAGCGGGAGGAACCGGGGAGCTGTTTTTT.

The chain recombines TRBV5-1 with TRBJ2-7; 9 nucleotides align to TRBD2. J lost 1 base, V lost 0 bases, and 2 bases had no gene match. The CDR3 length is 15 residues. Germline-derived CDR1 and CDR2 are SGHRS and YFSETQ. The DNA of the CDR3 is TGCGCCAGCAGCTTGGCTAGCGGGGTGTCCTACGAGCAGTACTTC. It codes for CASSLASGVSYEQYF.

This chain joins TRBV11-2 and TRBJ2-5, with TRBD2 matching over 7 bases. The better agreement between TRBJ2-7 and the DNA end casts doubt on the J call. Germline V lookup: CDR1 SGHAT, CDR2 FQNNGV. The CDR3 totals 16 residues. As DNA, the CDR3 is TGTGCCAGCAGCTTAGGTTCCGGGGGGAGGGCCTACGAGCAGTACTTC. It encodes CASSLGSGGRAYEQYF.

This clone was counted between two and nine times. The V gene is TRBV11-2, the J gene TRBJ2-3, with D perhaps TRBD1 (6 bases). Trimming removed 2 bases at V and 6 bases at J, with 18 bases between. Germline V gene lookup returns CDR1 SGHAT and CDR2 FQNNGV. This CDR3 spans 16 amino acids. The CDR3 loop reads CASSLTPRGRYDTQYF. Here the CDR3 DNA reads TGTGCCAGCAGCTTAACACCCAGGGGACGTTACGATACGCAGTATTTT.

The chain carries TRBV5-6 and TRBJ2-1; weak D call: TRBD2 (5 bases). The CDR3 has 13 residues. Trimming cost V 7 bases and J 8 bases, with 16 bases left between them. Germline V gene sequence: CDR1 SGHDT, CDR2 YYEEEE. The CDR3 nucleotides read TGTGCCAGCCGCTATCGTCTAGCCGATGAGCAGTTCTTC. Encoded protein: CASRYRLADEQFF.

This chain uses TRBV19 with TRBJ1-1, with D hard to call. Between the trimmed V and J ends, which lost 1 base and 3 bases, there was a span of 6 bases. Germline assignment: CDR1 LNHDA and CDR2 SQIVND (reference sequence). This CDR3 has 13 amino acids. Here the CDR3 reads CASSIVGYTEAFF. For the CDR3, the DNA is TGTGCCAGTAGTATAGTGGGCTACACTGAAGCTTTCTTT.

This chain uses TRBV30 with TRBJ1-2; a weak D match, TRBD1 (5 bases). Trimming removed 3 bases from V and 5 bases from J, with 7 bases in between. Germline V gene data show CDR1 as GTSNPN and CDR2 as SVGIG (reference sequence). The CDR3 extends over 11 amino acids. The CDR3 coding sequence is TGTGCCTGGAGACAGGTTTATGGCTACACCTTC. Its protein is CAWRQVYGYTF.

CDR3 residues: CASLGPGQGPYEQYF. Written as DNA, the CDR3 is TGTGCCAGCCTCGGACCGGGACAGGGTCCCTACGAGCAGTACTTC. V is TRBV28 and J is TRBJ2-7; TRBD1 aligns across 9 bases. CDR3 size: 15 residues. CDR1 and CDR2 (germline): MDHEN, SYDVKM. V was pared by 8 bases and J by 2 bases, with 10 bases of the junction left unmatched.

The chain combines TRBV6-1 with TRBJ1-2; 8 bases match TRBD1. In germline, CDR1 is MNHNS, CDR2 SASEGT. V shed 6 bases, J shed 8 bases, and the junction held 8 bases outside the gene matches. The CDR3 length is 13 residues. This CDR3 is CASRNQGAEGYTF. CDR3 coding DNA: TGTGCCAGCAGGAACCAGGGGGCGGAAGGCTACACCTTC.

The gene calls are TRBV5-1 and TRBJ1-1; a possible D gene is TRBD1 (5 bases). The length of the CDR3 is 13 residues. Germline CDR1 and CDR2: SGHRS and YFSETQ. V lost 4 bases and J lost 7, with 14 bases in between. The CDR3 coding sequence is TGCGCCAGCAGCAGACCCGGGACGGATGAAGCTTTCTTT. This gives the protein CASSRPGTDEAFF.

The gene calls are TRBV6-5 and TRBJ2-3; 9 bases line up with TRBD2. Per the germline V gene, CDR1 is MNHEY and CDR2 is SVGAGI. V shed 2 bases, J shed 3 bases, and the junction held 3 bases outside the gene matches. The CDR3 contains 15 residues. The CDR3 DNA is TGTGCCAGCAGTTACCGCGGGAGGGGTACAGATACGCAGTATTTT. Protein product: CASSYRGRGTDTQYF.

This clone was recorded once. This chain joins TRBV20-1 and TRBJ2-7, with a tentative D call TRBD2 (5 bases). Germline assignment: CDR1 DFQATT and CDR2 SNEGSKA (reference sequence). Between the trimmed V and J ends, which lost 6 bases and 10 bases, there was a span of 16 bases. The CDR3 spans 11 residues. CDR3 coding DNA: TGCAGTGCCCCGGACTGGCCGGTACAGTACTTC. It specifies CSAPDWPVQYF.

This chain links TRBV14 with TRBJ2-4, with TRBD2 matching over 7 bases. The CDR3 runs to 15 residues. Looked up from germline, CDR1 is SGHDN and CDR2 is FVKESK. Unmatched junction bases numbered 6, after V lost 0 bases and J lost 7 bases. The CDR3 here is CASSQDVGGANIQYF. In DNA, the CDR3 is TGTGCCAGCAGCCAAGATGTGGGAGGGGCGAACATTCAGTACTTC. Complete variable domain (other parts from reference TRBV14 and TRBJ2-4): EAGVTQFPSHSVIEKGQTVTLRCDPISGHDNLYWYRRVMGKEIKFLLHFVKESKQDESGMPNNRFLAERTGGTYSTLKVQPAELEDSGVYFCASSQDVGGANIQYFGAGTRLSVL.

The V and J genes are TRBV18 and TRBJ2-5; 13 nucleotides agree with TRBD2. V gave up 4 bases and J gave up 2 bases; unmatched junction bases: 1. CDR3 length: 15 amino acids. Per the germline V gene, CDR1 is KGHSH and CDR2 is LQKENI. The CDR3 sequence is CASSRGLAGQETQYF. For the CDR3, the DNA is TGTGCCAGCTCACGGGGACTAGCGGGACAAGAGACCCAGTACTTC.

The chain links TRBV9 to TRBJ2-2, with TRBD2 matching over 9 bases. The germline V gene has CDR1 SGDLS and CDR2 YYNGEE. CDR3 length: 18 amino acids. The V segment lost 3 bases and the J segment 5 bases; nucleotides outside the gene matches: 14. CDR3 sequence: CASSAHFLAGGQTGELFF. CDR3 coding DNA: TGTGCCAGCAGCGCCCACTTCCTCGCGGGGGGGCAGACCGGGGAGCTGTTTTTT.

The rearrangement uses TRBV9 and TRBJ2-3; a weak D match, TRBD1 (6 bases). V was pared by 1 base and J by 3 bases, with 12 bases between. The CDR3 has 15 residues. CDR1 and CDR2 from the germline V gene are SGDLS and YYNGEE. The CDR3 DNA sequence: TGTGCCAGCAGCGTAACGTTTCAGGGGACAGATACGCAGTATTTT. This sequence encodes CASSVTFQGTDTQYF.